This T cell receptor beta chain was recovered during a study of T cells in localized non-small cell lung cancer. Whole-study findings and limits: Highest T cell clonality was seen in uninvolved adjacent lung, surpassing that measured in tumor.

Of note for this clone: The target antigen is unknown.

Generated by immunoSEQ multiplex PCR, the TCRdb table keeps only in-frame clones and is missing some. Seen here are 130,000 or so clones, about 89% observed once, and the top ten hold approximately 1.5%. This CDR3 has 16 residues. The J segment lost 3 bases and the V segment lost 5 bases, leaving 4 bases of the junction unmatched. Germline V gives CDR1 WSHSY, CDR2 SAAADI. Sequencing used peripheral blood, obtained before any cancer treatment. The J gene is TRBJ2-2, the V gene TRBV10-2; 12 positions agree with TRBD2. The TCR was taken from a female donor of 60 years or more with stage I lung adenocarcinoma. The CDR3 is CASSTLAGGYTGELFF. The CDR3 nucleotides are TGCGCCAGCAGTACACTAGCGGGAGGATACACCGGGGAGCTGTTTTTT.